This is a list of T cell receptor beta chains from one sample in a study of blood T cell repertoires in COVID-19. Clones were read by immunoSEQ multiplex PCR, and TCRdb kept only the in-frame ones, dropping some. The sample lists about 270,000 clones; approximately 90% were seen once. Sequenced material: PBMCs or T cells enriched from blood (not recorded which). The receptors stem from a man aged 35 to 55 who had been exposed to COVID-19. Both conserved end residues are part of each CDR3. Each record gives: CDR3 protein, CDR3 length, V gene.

CDR3: CASSISGRDQPQHF
length: 14
V: TRBV19

CDR3: CASSPETGNYGYTF
length: 14
V: TRBV18

CDR3: CASSPRESDGYTF
length: 13
V: TRBV18

CDR3: CASSLAGTGGLADPEQYF
length: 18
V: TRBV5-1

CDR3: CASINRGSSTDTQYF
length: 15
V: TRBV28

CDR3: CSASTGFNTGELFF
length: 14
V: TRBV20-1

CDR3: CASSLDPGQQNLEQFF
length: 16
V: TRBV5-1

CDR3: CASSLALGGEKLFF
length: 14
V: TRBV7-2

CDR3: CASSLARVNEQFF
length: 13
V: TRBV7-9

CDR3: CASGRGTEAFF
length: 11
V: TRBV6-2/TRBV6-3

CDR3: CASSTRTGRSGNTIYF
length: 16
V: TRBV5-1

CDR3: CASSLSGTEPYSNQPQHF
length: 18
V: TRBV27

CDR3: CASSTGQGIGYTF
length: 13
V: TRBV12-3/TRBV12-4

CDR3: CASSAQGNQPQHF
length: 13
V: TRBV5-1

CDR3: CASSDTGGFIGAFF
length: 14
V: TRBV3-1/TRBV3-2

CDR3: CASSEWGRQANYGYTF
length: 16
V: TRBV6-1

CDR3: CAWSVLGGEKLFF
length: 13
V: TRBV30

CDR3: CASSLGGGLNEKLFF
length: 15
V: TRBV5-8